This TCR beta chain was captured by sequencing in a study of vaccination and CD4 T cells after COVID-19. Specified treatment: roughly 10-day PBMC culture with coronavirus spike peptide pools or control peptides (ViraFEST assay). The unexposed donor provided CD4+ T cells, which were taken before the COVID-19 pandemic (2011-2018). With the Oncomine TCR Beta short-read assay, DNA from cultured CD4+ T cells was sequenced. MiXCR, run by TCRdb on the PCR reads, gives a single entry per CDR3 protein. The sample contains fewer than 7,500 distinct CDR3 sequences, approximately 59% of which appear only once. This clonotype is a singleton in its sample. What it binds is not known. This CDR3 spans 13 amino acids. CDR1 and CDR2 (germline): SGHTA, FQGNSA. Trimming removed 2 bases at V and 2 bases at J, with 6 bases between.

The sample taken for sequencing was CD4+ T cells from blood, cultured in vitro. The TCR comes from a human donor in good health. The chain uses TRBV7-2 and TRBJ1-1; unclear D gene. CDR3 loop: CASSLQTNTEAFF. In nucleotides, the CDR3 is TGTGCCAGCAGCTTACAGACCAACACTGAAGCTTTCTTT.